The source of this T cell receptor beta chain is a study of blood T cells in healthy people across ages. CDR1 ENHRY and CDR2 SYGVKD come from the germline V gene. This CDR3 comprises 14 residues. V was shortened by 3 bases and J by 1 base, with 10 bases between the two germline ends. The use of a sample-barcoded 5' primer and a J-beta primer mix characterized a second PCR of roughly 7 to 11 cycles. MiXCR was run by TCRdb on the 5' RACE reads, yielding one entry per CDR3 protein. Among over a million distinct CDR3 sequences, about 45% were seen once, and the ten largest hold roughly 3.7%. The rearrangement links TRBV10-3 to TRBJ2-7; D is unresolved. Sequencing input: blood. The sequence derives from a woman younger than 35 in good health. CDR3 residues: CAISDSLESYEQYF. The CDR3 DNA is TGTGCCATCAGTGATTCCCTAGAGTCCTACGAGCAGTACTTC.